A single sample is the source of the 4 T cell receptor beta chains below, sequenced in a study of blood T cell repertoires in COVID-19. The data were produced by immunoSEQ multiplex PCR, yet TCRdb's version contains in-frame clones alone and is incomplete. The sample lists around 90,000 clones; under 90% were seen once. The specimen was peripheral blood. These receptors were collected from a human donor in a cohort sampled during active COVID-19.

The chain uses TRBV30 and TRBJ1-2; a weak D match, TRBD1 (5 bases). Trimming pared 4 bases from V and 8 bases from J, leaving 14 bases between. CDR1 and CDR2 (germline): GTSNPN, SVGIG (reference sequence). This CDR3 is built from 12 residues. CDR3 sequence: CAWIMGGRGYTF. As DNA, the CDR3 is TGTGCCTGGATCATGGGGGGACGAGGCTACACCTTC.

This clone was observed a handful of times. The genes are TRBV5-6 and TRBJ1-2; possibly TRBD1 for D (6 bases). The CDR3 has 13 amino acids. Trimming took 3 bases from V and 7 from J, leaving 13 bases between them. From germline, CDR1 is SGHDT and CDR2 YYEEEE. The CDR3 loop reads CASSYRDYRGYTF. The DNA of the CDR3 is TGTGCCAGCAGCTACAGGGATTATCGTGGCTACACCTTC.

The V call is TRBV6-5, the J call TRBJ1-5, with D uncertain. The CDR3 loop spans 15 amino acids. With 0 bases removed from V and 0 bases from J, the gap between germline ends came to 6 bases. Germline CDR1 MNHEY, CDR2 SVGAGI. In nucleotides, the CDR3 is TGTGCCAGCAGTTACTCGACAACTAGCAATCAGCCCCAGCATTTT. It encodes CASSYSTTSNQPQHF.

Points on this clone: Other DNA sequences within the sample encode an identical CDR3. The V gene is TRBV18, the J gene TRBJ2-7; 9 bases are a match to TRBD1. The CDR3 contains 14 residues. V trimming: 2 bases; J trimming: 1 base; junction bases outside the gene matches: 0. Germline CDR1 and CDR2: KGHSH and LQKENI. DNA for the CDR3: TGTGCCAGCTCACCAGGGACAGGGTCCTACGAGCAGTACTTC. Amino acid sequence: CASSPGTGSYEQYF.